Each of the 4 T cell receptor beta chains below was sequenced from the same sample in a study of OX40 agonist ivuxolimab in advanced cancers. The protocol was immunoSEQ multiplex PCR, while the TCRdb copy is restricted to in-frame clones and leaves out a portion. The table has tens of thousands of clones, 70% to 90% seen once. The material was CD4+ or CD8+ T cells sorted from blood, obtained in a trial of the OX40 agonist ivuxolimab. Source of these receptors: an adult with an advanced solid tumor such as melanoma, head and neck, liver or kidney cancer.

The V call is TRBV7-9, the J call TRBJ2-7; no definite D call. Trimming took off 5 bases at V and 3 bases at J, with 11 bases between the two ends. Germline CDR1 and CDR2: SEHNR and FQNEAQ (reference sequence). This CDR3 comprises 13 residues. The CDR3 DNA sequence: TGTGCCAGCAGCCCCAGGCTTTTCTACGAGCAGTACTTC. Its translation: CASSPRLFYEQYF.

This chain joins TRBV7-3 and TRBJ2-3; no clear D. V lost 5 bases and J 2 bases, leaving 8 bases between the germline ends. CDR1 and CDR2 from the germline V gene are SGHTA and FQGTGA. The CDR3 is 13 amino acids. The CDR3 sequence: CASSRDHTDTQYF. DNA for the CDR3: TGTGCCAGCAGCCGAGATCACACAGATACGCAGTATTTT.

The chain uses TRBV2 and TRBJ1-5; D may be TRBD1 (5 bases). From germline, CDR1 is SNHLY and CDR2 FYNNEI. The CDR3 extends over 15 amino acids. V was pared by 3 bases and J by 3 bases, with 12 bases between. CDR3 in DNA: TGTGCCAGCAGTGATGGGGGAACTAACAATCAGCCCCAGCATTTT. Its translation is CASSDGGTNNQPQHF.

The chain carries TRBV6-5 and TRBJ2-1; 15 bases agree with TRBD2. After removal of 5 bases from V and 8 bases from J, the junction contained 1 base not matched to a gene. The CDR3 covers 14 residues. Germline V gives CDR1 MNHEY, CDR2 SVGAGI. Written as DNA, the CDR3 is TGTGCCAGCAGTCGGACTAGCGGGAGGGATGAGCAGTTCTTC. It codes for CASSRTSGRDEQFF.